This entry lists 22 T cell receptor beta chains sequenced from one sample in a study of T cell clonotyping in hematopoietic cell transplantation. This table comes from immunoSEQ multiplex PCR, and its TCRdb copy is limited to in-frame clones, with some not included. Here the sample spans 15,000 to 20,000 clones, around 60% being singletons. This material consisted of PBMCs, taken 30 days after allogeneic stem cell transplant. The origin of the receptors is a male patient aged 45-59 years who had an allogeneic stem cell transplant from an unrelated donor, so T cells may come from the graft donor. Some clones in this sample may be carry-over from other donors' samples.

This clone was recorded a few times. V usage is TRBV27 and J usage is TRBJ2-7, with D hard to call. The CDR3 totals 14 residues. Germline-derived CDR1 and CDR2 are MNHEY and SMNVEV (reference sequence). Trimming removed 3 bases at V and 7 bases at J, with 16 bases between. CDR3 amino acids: CASSFSPTTWEQYF. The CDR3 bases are TGTGCCAGCAGTTTCTCGCCGACGACGTGGGAGCAGTACTTC.

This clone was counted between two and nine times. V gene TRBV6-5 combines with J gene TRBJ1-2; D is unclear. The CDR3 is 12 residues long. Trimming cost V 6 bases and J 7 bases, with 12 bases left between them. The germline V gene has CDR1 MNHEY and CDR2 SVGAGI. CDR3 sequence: CASSSRSSGYTF. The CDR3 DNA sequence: TGTGCCAGCAGCTCTCGGAGTTCTGGCTACACCTTC.

The CDR3 DNA reads TGCGCCAGCAGCCAAGCTCTTCTTAGCGGGAGTGGGGAGCAGTACTTC. Amino acid sequence: CASSQALLSGSGEQYF. J is TRBJ2-7 and V is TRBV4-3; 9 bases are shared with TRBD2. Trimming cost V 1 base and J 7 bases; bases outside gene matches: 11. CDR3 length: 16 amino acids. Looked up from germline, CDR1 is LGHNA and CDR2 is YSLEER.

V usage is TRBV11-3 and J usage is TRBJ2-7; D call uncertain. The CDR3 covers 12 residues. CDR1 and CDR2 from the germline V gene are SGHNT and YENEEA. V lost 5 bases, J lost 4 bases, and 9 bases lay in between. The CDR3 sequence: CASSETGYEQYF. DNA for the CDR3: TGTGCCAGCAGCGAGACCGGGTACGAGCAGTACTTC.

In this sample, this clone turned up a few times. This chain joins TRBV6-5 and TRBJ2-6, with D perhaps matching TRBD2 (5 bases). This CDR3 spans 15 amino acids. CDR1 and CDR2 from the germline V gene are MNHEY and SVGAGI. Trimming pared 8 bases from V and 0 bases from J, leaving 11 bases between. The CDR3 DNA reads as TGTGCCAGCTGCTCGGGGATCTCTGGGGCCAACGTCCTGACTTTC. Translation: CASCSGISGANVLTF.

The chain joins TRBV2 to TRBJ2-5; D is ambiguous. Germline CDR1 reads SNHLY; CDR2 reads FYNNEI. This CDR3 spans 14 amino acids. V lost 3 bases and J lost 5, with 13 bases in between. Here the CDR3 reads CASSDTARVETQYF. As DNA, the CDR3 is TGTGCCAGCAGTGACACGGCTAGGGTGGAGACCCAGTACTTC.

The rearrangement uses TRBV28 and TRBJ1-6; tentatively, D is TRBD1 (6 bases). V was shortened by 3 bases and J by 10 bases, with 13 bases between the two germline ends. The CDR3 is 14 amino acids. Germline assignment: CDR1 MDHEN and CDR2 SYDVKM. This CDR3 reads CASSFVRGQSPLHF. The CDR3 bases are TGTGCCAGCAGTTTCGTTAGGGGACAATCACCCCTCCACTTT.

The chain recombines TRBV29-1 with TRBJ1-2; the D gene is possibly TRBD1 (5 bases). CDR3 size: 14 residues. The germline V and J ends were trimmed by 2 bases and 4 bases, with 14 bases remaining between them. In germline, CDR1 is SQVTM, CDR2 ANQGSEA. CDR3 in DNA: TGCAGCGTTGAATGGGCAGGGAAGAGCTATGGCTACACCTTC. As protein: CSVEWAGKSYGYTF. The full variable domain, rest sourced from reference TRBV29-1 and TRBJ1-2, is SAVISQKPSRDICQRGTSLTIQCQVDSQVTMMFWYRQQPGQSLTLIATANQGSEATYESGFVIDKFPISRPNLTFSTLTVSNMSPEDSSIYLCSVEWAGKSYGYTFGSGTRLTVV.

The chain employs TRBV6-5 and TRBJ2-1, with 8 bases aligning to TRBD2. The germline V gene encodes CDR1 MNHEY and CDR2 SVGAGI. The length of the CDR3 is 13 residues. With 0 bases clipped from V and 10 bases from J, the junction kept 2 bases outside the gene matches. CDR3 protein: CASSYSGGGEQFF. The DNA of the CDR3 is TGTGCCAGCAGTTACTCTGGCGGGGGGGAGCAGTTCTTC.

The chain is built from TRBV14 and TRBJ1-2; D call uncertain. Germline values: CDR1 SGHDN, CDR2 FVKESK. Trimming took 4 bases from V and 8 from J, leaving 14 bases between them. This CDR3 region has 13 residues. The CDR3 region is CASSLTGVGGYTF. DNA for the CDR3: TGTGCCAGCAGCCTAACCGGAGTGGGGGGCTACACCTTC.

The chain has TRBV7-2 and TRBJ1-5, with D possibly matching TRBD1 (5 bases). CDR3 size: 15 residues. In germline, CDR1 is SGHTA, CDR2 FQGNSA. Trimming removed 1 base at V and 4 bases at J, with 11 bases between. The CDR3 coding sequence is TGTGCCAGCAGCTTAGTACACAGGCAAAATCAGCCCCAGCATTTT. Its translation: CASSLVHRQNQPQHF.

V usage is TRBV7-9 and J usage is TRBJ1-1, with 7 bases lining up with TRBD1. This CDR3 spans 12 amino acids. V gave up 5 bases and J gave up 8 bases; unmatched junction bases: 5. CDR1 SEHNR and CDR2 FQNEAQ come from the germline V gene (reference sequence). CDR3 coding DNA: TGTGCCAGCAGCCATGGGACAGCCGAAGCTTTCTTT. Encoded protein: CASSHGTAEAFF.

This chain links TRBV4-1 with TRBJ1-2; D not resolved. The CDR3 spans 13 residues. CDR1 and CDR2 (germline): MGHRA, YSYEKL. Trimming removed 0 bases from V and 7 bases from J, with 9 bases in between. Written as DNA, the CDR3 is TGCGCCAGCAGCCAAGATTATCGGTCTGGCTACACCTTC. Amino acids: CASSQDYRSGYTF.

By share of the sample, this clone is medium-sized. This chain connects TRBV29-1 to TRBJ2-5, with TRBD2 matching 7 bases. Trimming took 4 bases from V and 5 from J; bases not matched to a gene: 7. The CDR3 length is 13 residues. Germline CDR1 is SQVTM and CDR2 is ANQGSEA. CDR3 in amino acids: CSVVRDYPETQYF. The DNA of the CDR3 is TGCAGCGTTGTCAGGGACTACCCTGAGACCCAGTACTTC.

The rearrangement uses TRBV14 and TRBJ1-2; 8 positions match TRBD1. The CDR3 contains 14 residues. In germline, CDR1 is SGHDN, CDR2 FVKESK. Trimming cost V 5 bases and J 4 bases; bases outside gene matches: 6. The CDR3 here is CASSYRQGSYGYTF. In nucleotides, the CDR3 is TGTGCCAGCAGCTATCGACAGGGGTCCTATGGCTACACCTTC. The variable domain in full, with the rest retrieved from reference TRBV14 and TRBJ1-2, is EAGVTQFPSHSVIEKGQTVTLRCDPISGHDNLYWYRRVMGKEIKFLLHFVKESKQDESGMPNNRFLAERTGGTYSTLKVQPAELEDSGVYFCASSYRQGSYGYTFGSGTRLTVV.

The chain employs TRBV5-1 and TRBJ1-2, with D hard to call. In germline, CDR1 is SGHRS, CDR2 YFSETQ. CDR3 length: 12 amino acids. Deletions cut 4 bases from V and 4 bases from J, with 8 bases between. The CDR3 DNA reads TGCGCCAGCAGCCTCGGAGGCTATGGCTACACCTTC. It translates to CASSLGGYGYTF.

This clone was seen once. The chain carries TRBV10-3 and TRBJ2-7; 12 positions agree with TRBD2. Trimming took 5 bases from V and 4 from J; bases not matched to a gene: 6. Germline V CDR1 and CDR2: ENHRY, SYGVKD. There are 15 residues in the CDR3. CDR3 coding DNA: TGTGCCATCAGTAACGGACTAGCGGGGTTTTACGAGCAGTACTTC. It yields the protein CAISNGLAGFYEQYF.

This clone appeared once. CDR3 residues: CAWSVPPGVSRGYTF. The CDR3 DNA reads as TGTGCCTGGAGTGTACCTCCGGGGGTTAGTCGTGGCTACACCTTC. The V gene is TRBV30, the J gene TRBJ1-2; tentatively, D is TRBD1 (5 bases). Germline loops: CDR1 GTSNPN, CDR2 SVGIG (reference sequence). The V gene lost 0 bases and the J gene lost 7 bases, with 18 bases spanning the gap. CDR3 length equals 15 residues. The complete variable domain, with remaining parts taken from reference TRBV30 and TRBJ1-2, reads SQTIHQWPATLVQPVGSPLSLECTVEGTSNPNLYWYRQAAGRGLQLLFYSVGIGQISSEVPQNLSASRPQDRQFILSSKKLLLSDSGFYLCAWSVPPGVSRGYTFGSGTRLTVV.

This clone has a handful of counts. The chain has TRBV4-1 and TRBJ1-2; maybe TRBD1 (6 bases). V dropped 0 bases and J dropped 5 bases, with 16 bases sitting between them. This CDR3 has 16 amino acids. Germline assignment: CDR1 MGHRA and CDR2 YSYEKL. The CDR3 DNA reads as TGCGCCAGCAGCCAAGATCCCGGAGGCAGGGGTTATGGCTACACCTTC. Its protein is CASSQDPGGRGYGYTF.

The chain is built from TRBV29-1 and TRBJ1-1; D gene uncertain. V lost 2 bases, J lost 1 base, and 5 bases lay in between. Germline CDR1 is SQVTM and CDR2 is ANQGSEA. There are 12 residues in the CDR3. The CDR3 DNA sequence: TGCAGCGTTGAAAGAGGGAACACTGAAGCTTTCTTT. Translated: CSVERGNTEAFF.

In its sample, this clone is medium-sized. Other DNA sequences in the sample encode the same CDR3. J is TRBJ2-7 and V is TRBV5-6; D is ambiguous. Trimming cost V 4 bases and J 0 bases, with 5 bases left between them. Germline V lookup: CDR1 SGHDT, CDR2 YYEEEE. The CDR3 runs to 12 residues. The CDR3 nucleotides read TGTGCCAGCAGCCTCAGCTCCTACGAGCAGTACTTC. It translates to CASSLSSYEQYF.

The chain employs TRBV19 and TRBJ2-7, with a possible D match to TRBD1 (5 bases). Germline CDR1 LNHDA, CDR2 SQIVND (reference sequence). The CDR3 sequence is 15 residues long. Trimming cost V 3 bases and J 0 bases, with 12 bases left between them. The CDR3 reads CASSMVARDSYEQYF. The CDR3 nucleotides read TGTGCCAGTAGTATGGTGGCCAGGGACTCCTACGAGCAGTACTTC. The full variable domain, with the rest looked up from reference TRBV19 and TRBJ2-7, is DGGITQSPKYLFRKEGQNVTLSCEQNLNHDAMYWYRQDPGQGLRLIYYSQIVNDFQKGDIAEGYSVSREKKESFPLTVTSAQKNPTAFYLCASSMVARDSYEQYFGPGTRLTVT.